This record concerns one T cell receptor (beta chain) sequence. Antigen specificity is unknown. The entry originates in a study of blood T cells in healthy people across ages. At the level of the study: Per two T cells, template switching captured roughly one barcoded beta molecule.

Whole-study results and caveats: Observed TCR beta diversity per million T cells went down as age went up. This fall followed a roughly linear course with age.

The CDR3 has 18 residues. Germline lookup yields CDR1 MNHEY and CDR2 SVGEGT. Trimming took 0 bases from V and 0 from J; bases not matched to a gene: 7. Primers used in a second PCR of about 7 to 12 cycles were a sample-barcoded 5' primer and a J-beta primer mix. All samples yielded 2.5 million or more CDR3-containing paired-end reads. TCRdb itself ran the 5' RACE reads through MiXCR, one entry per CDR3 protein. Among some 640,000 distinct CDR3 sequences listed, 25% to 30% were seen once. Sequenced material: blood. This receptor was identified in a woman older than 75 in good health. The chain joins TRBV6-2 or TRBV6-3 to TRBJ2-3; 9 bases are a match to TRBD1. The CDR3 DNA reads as TGTGCCAGCAGTTACTCGAGATTAGGACAGGGGAGCACAGATACGCAGTATTTT. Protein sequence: CASSYSRLGQGSTDTQYF.